The 14 T cell receptor beta chains given below trace back to one sample, sequenced in a study of Ad26.COV2.S vaccination and SARS-CoV-2 variants. Method: immunoSEQ multiplex PCR; TCRdb's copy keeps in-frame clones and lacks some. The data contain roughly 250,000 clones, around nine tenths of them seen just once; the ten biggest clones take up less than 3%. The treatment denotes: roughly 20 received Ad26.COV2.S at low or high dose, single or two shots; roughly five received placebo; per-sample allocation not given. Collection of the samples took place on day 63 after the first injection of vaccine or placebo. Sequenced here: peripheral blood, sampled in a trial of Ad26.COV2.S vaccine versus placebo. The receptors stem from a person aged 18-65 years who received the Ad26.COV2.S COVID-19 vaccine or a placebo.

This chain uses TRBV7-2 with TRBJ2-7; D gene uncertain. The CDR3 runs to 13 residues. V was cut by 1 base and J by 4 bases, with 8 bases left in between. Germline CDR1 and CDR2: SGHTA and FQGNSA. The CDR3, as DNA: TGTGCCAGCAGCTTAGGACGGCTATACGAGCAGTACTTC. It specifies CASSLGRLYEQYF.

The chain couples TRBV18 to TRBJ2-5, with D hard to call. V was shortened by 3 bases and J by 7 bases, with 18 bases between the two germline ends. CDR1 and CDR2 from the germline V gene are KGHSH and LQKENI. The CDR3 contains 15 residues. The CDR3, as DNA: TGTGCCAGCTCACCTACTGGGTCCCCCTCGGGGACCCAGTACTTC. Amino acids: CASSPTGSPSGTQYF.

This sequence joins TRBV3-1 (or the pseudogene TRBV3-2) and TRBJ2-1; 13 bases are a match to TRBD2. V was pared by 4 bases and J by 6 bases, with 3 bases of the junction left unmatched. Germline V gene sequence: CDR1 LGHDT, CDR2 YNNKEL (reference sequence). The CDR3 loop spans 15 amino acids. The CDR3 protein is CASSRTSGRSNEQFF. CDR3 DNA: TGTGCCAGCAGCCGGACTAGCGGGAGAAGCAATGAGCAGTTCTTC.

The CDR3 spells CSGPKRDTQYF. For the CDR3, the DNA is TGCAGTGGTCCAAAGAGGGATACGCAGTATTTT. The chain combines TRBV20-1 with TRBJ2-3; no reliable D call. The V and J ends lost 7 bases and 6 bases respectively, with 11 bases between them. The germline V gene encodes CDR1 DFQATT and CDR2 SNEGSKA (reference sequence). The CDR3 extends over 11 amino acids.

The gene calls are TRBV14 and TRBJ2-2; D remains unclear. Per the germline V gene, CDR1 is SGHDN and CDR2 is FVKESK. CDR3 length: 12 residues. V was clipped by 4 bases and J by 6 bases, with 6 bases between them. The CDR3, as DNA: TGTGCCAGCAGCCTTAGTCCCGGGGAGCTGTTTTTT. It translates to CASSLSPGELFF.

The chain uses TRBV30 and TRBJ2-5, with TRBD1 as a possible D gene (5 bases). CDR1 is GTSNPN, CDR2 SVGIG, per germline (reference sequence). The CDR3 runs 13 residues. V lost 1 base, J lost 5 bases, and 11 bases lay in between. This chain's CDR3 is CAWSEQVRETQYF. Written as DNA, the CDR3 is TGTGCCTGGAGTGAACAGGTACGGGAGACCCAGTACTTC.

V usage is TRBV15 and J usage is TRBJ2-7; D is perhaps TRBD1 (5 bases). The V gene's germline CDR1 is LNHNV and CDR2 YYDKDF (reference sequence). The CDR3 is made up of 14 amino acids. Trimming stripped 0 bases from V and 4 bases from J, with 10 bases between. The CDR3 DNA reads as TGTGCCACCAGCAGAGATCTAGGGGTTTACGAGCAGTACGTC. Translated, it gives CATSRDLGVYEQYV.

This clone was detected only a few times. J is TRBJ2-7 and V is TRBV2, with TRBD2 matching over 11 bases. V lost 5 bases and J lost 4; bases outside the gene matches: 4. This CDR3 region has 14 residues. Germline V gives CDR1 SNHLY, CDR2 FYNNEI. This CDR3 reads CASSTLAGVYEQYF. The CDR3 DNA sequence: TGTGCCAGCAGTACACTAGCGGGGGTATACGAGCAGTACTTC. The whole variable domain, filled in from reference TRBV2 and TRBJ2-7, reads EPEVTQTPSHQVTQMGQEVILRCVPISNHLYFYWYRQILGQKVEFLVSFYNNEISEKSEIFDDQFSVERPDGSNFTLKIRSTKLEDSAMYFCASSTLAGVYEQYFGPGTRLTVT.

J is TRBJ1-2 and V is TRBV10-3, with D perhaps TRBD1 (6 bases). The CDR3 consists of 13 residues. The V gene lost 6 bases and the J gene lost 0 bases, with 8 bases spanning the gap. Germline loops: CDR1 ENHRY, CDR2 SYGVKD. CDR3 nucleotide sequence: TGTGCCATCAGAAGACAGGCTAACTATGGCTACACCTTC. Amino acids: CAIRRQANYGYTF.

To note about this clone: This specimen includes other DNA sequences encoding the same CDR3. This sequence joins TRBV18 and TRBJ1-3, with D possibly matching TRBD1 (5 bases). This CDR3 is built from 14 residues. Germline lookup yields CDR1 KGHSH and CDR2 LQKENI. The ends were cut back, 6 bases at V and 1 base at J, with 10 bases in the middle. The CDR3 DNA follows: TGTGCCAGCTCTCTCCAGGGTTCTGGAAACACCATATATTTT. Translating it yields CASSLQGSGNTIYF.

The genes are TRBV5-1 and TRBJ2-1; the D gene could be TRBD1 or TRBD2 (5 bases each). The germline CDR1 and CDR2 sequences are SGHRS and YFSETQ. This CDR3 spans 14 amino acids. Between the trimmed V and J ends, which lost 4 bases and 10 bases, there was a span of 18 bases. CDR3 DNA sequence: TGCGCCAGCAGCCCTTCCCGGGGCCTCGGGGAGCAGTTCTTC. Its protein product is CASSPSRGLGEQFF. The full variable domain, with the rest looked up from reference TRBV5-1 and TRBJ2-1, is KAGVTQTPRYLIKTRGQQVTLSCSPISGHRSVSWYQQTPGQGLQFLFEYFSETQRNKGNFPGRFSGRQFSNSRSEMNVSTLELGDSALYLCASSPSRGLGEQFFGPGTRLTVL.

The J gene is TRBJ2-5, the V gene TRBV10-3; D may be TRBD2 (5 bases). Germline V gene data show CDR1 as ENHRY and CDR2 as SYGVKD. The CDR3 has 13 residues. The V gene lost 2 bases and the J gene lost 4 bases, with 8 bases spanning the gap. The CDR3 DNA reads TGTGCCATCAGTGAGGTTGGAGGAGAGACCCAGTACTTC. It translates to CAISEVGGETQYF.

The V and J genes are TRBV9 and TRBJ1-1, with D tentatively TRBD1 (5 bases). Germline CDR1 is SGDLS and CDR2 is YYNGEE. The CDR3 is made up of 16 amino acids. Trimming stripped 0 bases from V and 3 bases from J, with 15 bases between. The CDR3 nucleotides are TGTGCCAGCAGCGTAGAAGTCGGCGCGGGGGACACTGAAGCTTTCTTT. Its protein product is CASSVEVGAGDTEAFF. Looking up the rest from reference TRBV9 and TRBJ1-1 gives the full variable domain: DSGVTQTPKHLITATGQRVTLRCSPRSGDLSVYWYQQSLDQGLQFLIQYYNGEERAKGNILERFSAQQFPDLHSELNLSSLELGDSALYFCASSVEVGAGDTEAFFGQGTRLTVV.

The chain joins TRBV19 to TRBJ1-2; D is unresolved. The CDR3 sequence is 11 residues long. V was clipped by 4 bases and J by 8 bases, with 8 bases between them. From germline, CDR1 is LNHDA and CDR2 SQIVND (reference sequence). The CDR3 coding sequence is TGTGCCAGTAGTACGCCTCGAGGCTACACCTTC. Translated, it gives CASSTPRGYTF.